This entry lists 17 T cell receptor beta chains sequenced from one sample in a study of vaccination and CD4 T cells after COVID-19. Their target antigens are unknown. The Oncomine TCR Beta short-read assay sequenced DNA from cultured CD4+ T cells. One entry per CDR3 protein results from TCRdb running MiXCR on the PCR reads. The sample lists nearly 20,000 distinct CDR3 sequences; approximately 44% were seen once. Sample treatment: roughly 11-day PBMC culture with coronavirus spike peptide pools or control peptides (ViraFEST assay). This specimen consisted of CD4+ T cells from blood, cultured in vitro, obtained after SARS-CoV-2 vaccination. The source is a human donor who had recovered from COVID-19.

This sequence joins TRBV5-1 and TRBJ1-5, with D uncertain. V lost 2 bases and J 7 bases, leaving 13 bases between the germline ends. The CDR3 runs to 14 residues. Per germline, CDR1 SGHRS and CDR2 YFSETQ. CDR3 protein: CASSLRQAGQPQHF. The CDR3 nucleotides read TGCGCCAGCAGCTTAAGGCAGGCGGGGCAGCCCCAGCATTTT.

This clonotype was seen only once. CDR3 residues: CASSIDHPGVGADTQYF. CDR3 in DNA: TGTGCCAGTAGTATAGATCATCCGGGAGTTGGGGCAGATACGCAGTATTTT. The chain links TRBV19 to TRBJ2-3; a weak D match, TRBD2 (6 bases). The CDR3 length is 17 residues. CDR1 is LNHDA, CDR2 SQIVND, per germline (reference sequence). V shed 0 bases and J shed 4 bases, with 17 bases lying between them.

In its sample, this clonotype was seen a few times. The V gene is TRBV20-1, the J gene TRBJ1-1; tentatively, D is TRBD1 (6 bases). CDR1 and CDR2 (germline): DFQATT, SNEGSKA (reference sequence). The CDR3 totals 13 residues. DNA for the CDR3: TGCAGCCCAAAGGGGGAACAGGGAAACGAAGCTTTCTTT. Translating gives CSPKGEQGNEAFF.

The chain is built from TRBV6-1 and TRBJ1-6; maybe TRBD1 (5 bases). V gave up 6 bases and J gave up 7 bases, with 16 bases separating them. CDR3 length: 15 residues. Germline CDR1 reads MNHNS; CDR2 reads SASEGT. In DNA, the CDR3 is TGTGCCAGCAGCCGCTTCTACCGACAGAATTCACCCCTCCACTTT. Protein: CASSRFYRQNSPLHF.

The chain combines TRBV20-1 with TRBJ1-2, with TRBD1 identical over 7 bases. Germline loops: CDR1 DFQATT, CDR2 SNEGSKA (reference sequence). V shed 6 bases, J shed 3 bases, and the junction held 10 bases outside the gene matches. The CDR3 is 14 amino acids. This CDR3 reads CSAPPRQGDYGYTF. In DNA form, the CDR3 reads TGCAGTGCCCCCCCGAGACAGGGAGACTATGGCTACACCTTC.

In the case of this clonotype: The junction departs from germline at one end; a sequencing error may be responsible. This chain uses TRBV20-1 with TRBJ1-2, with 7 bases lining up with TRBD1. CDR1 and CDR2 (germline): DFQATT, SNEGSKA (reference sequence). This CDR3 region has 15 residues. CDR3 residues: CSARTTGAGARGYAF. In nucleotides, the CDR3 is TGCAGTGCTAGAACTACAGGGGCTGGAGCGCGCGGCTACGCCTTC.

The chain is built from TRBV6-2 or TRBV6-3 and TRBJ2-5; tentatively, D is TRBD1 (8 bases). Germline CDR1 reads MNHEY; CDR2 reads SVGEGT. V gave up 8 bases and J gave up 4 bases, with 17 bases separating them. This CDR3 region has 14 residues. The CDR3 bases are TGTGCCAGCGCCACAGGGGGGGAGGCAGAGACCCAGTACTTC. It specifies CASATGGEAETQYF.

This clonotype was detected a few times. CDR3 sequence: CSARIFGMSNRGPLHF. CDR3 nucleotides: TGCAGTGCTAGAATTTTCGGGATGTCAAATAGAGGACCCCTCCACTTT. The V and J genes are TRBV20-1 and TRBJ1-6; D unresolved. In germline, CDR1 is DFQATT, CDR2 SNEGSKA (reference sequence). This CDR3 has 16 amino acids. V dropped 2 bases and J dropped 12 bases, with 23 bases sitting between them.

This chain uses TRBV29-1 with TRBJ1-2; 7 bases match TRBD1. Germline V gene sequence: CDR1 SQVTM, CDR2 ANQGSEA. The CDR3 spans 13 residues. Unmatched junction bases numbered 5, after V lost 3 bases and J lost 4 bases. CDR3 amino acids: CSVDDRGLYGYTF. Written as DNA, the CDR3 is TGCAGCGTTGACGATAGGGGGCTCTATGGCTACACCTTC. Combining the CDR3 with reference TRBV29-1 and TRBJ1-2 gives the whole variable domain SAVISQKPSRDICQRGTSLTIQCQVDSQVTMMFWYRQQPGQSLTLIATANQGSEATYESGFVIDKFPISRPNLTFSTLTVSNMSPEDSSIYLCSVDDRGLYGYTFGSGTRLTVV.

The gene calls are TRBV7-6 and TRBJ2-7, with 9 bases that match TRBD2. This CDR3 has 15 amino acids. Germline-derived CDR1 and CDR2 are SGHVS and FNYEAQ. V lost 4 bases, J lost 3 bases, and 7 bases stayed unmatched. The CDR3 loop reads CASSSTGGRDYEQYF. CDR3 nucleotides: TGTGCCAGCAGCTCGACCGGCGGGAGGGACTACGAGCAGTACTTC. The full variable domain, its missing parts supplied by reference TRBV7-6 and TRBJ2-7, is GAGVSQSPRYKVTKRGQDVALRCDPISGHVSLYWYRQALGQGPEFLTYFNYEAQQDKSGLPNDRFSAERPEGSISTLTIQRTEQRDSAMYRCASSSTGGRDYEQYFGPGTRLTVT.

This clonotype occurred a few times. The genes are TRBV6-5 and TRBJ2-3, with 7 bases matching TRBD2. V trimming: 0 bases; J trimming: 1 base; junction bases outside the gene matches: 10. CDR3 length: 18 residues. The V gene's germline CDR1 is MNHEY and CDR2 SVGAGI. The CDR3 reads CASSYSRRSGARTDTQYF. CDR3 nucleotide sequence: TGTGCCAGCAGTTACTCAAGGCGGAGCGGGGCCCGCACAGATACGCAGTATTTT.

The chain has TRBV19 and TRBJ2-6; the match to TRBD1 covers 8 bases. V dropped 3 bases and J dropped 2; count of bases not matched to a gene: 0. Germline V gene data show CDR1 as LNHDA and CDR2 as SQIVND (reference sequence). This CDR3 is 15 amino acids long. CDR3 in amino acids: CASSMGQAGANVLTF. DNA of the CDR3: TGTGCCAGTAGTATGGGACAGGCTGGGGCCAACGTCCTGACTTTC.

The rearrangement links TRBV6-1 to TRBJ1-1, with D perhaps TRBD1 (5 bases). This CDR3 has 16 residues. The germline V gene has CDR1 MNHNS and CDR2 SASEGT. Trimming removed 5 bases at V and 4 bases at J, with 20 bases between. CDR3 coding DNA: TGTGCCAGCAGTCCCCAGGGCTCGCTGAGGTCCACTGAAGCTTTCTTT. Amino acid sequence: CASSPQGSLRSTEAFF.

This rearrangement joins TRBV19 to TRBJ1-2; D gene unclear. The germline V gene has CDR1 LNHDA and CDR2 SQIVND (reference sequence). V was trimmed by 3 bases and J by 0 bases, leaving 5 bases between them. The CDR3 has 13 amino acids. The CDR3 spells CASSIGTNYGYTF. CDR3 in DNA: TGTGCCAGTAGTATTGGTACTAACTATGGCTACACCTTC.

The CDR3 region is CSAEGARDEQYF. As DNA, the CDR3 is TGCAGTGCAGAGGGGGCGCGGGACGAGCAGTACTTC. The chain uses TRBV20-1 and TRBJ2-7; 7 bases are shared with TRBD1. V trimming: 6 bases; J trimming: 5 bases; junction bases outside the gene matches: 7. The CDR3 extends over 12 amino acids. Germline loops: CDR1 DFQATT, CDR2 SNEGSKA (reference sequence).

V is TRBV4-3 and J is TRBJ1-1, with 9 nucleotides matching TRBD1. The germline CDR1 and CDR2 sequences are LGHNA and YSLEER. The CDR3 has 16 amino acids. The ends lost 0 bases at V and 1 base at J; junction bases unmatched: 3. The CDR3 region is CASSQDPGQGNTEAFF. CDR3 DNA sequence: TGCGCCAGCAGCCAAGATCCGGGACAGGGGAACACTGAAGCTTTCTTT.

This chain uses TRBV20-1 with TRBJ2-1, with 10 bases fitting TRBD2. The trim removed 6 bases at V and 4 bases at J, leaving 12 bases unmatched. Germline CDR1 and CDR2: DFQATT and SNEGSKA (reference sequence). This CDR3 has 16 residues. CDR3 residues: CSAAGSGGRSYNEQFF. The CDR3 nucleotides are TGCAGTGCCGCCGGTAGCGGGGGGCGTAGTTACAATGAGCAGTTCTTC.